The next 18 T cell receptor beta chains were all read from a single sample in a study of blood T cell repertoires in COVID-19. Sequenced by immunoSEQ multiplex PCR; TCRdb stores in-frame clones only, minus some. Of approximately 130,000 clones listed, about 75% are singletons. Specimen: peripheral blood. The receptor source for this set is a man at least 80 years old with acute or convalescent COVID-19.

This clone was seen a single time. The V and J genes are TRBV2 and TRBJ1-3, with TRBD1 matching over 7 bases. CDR1 and CDR2 (germline): SNHLY, FYNNEI. J lost 2 bases, V lost 7 bases, and 8 bases had no gene match. This CDR3 is 15 amino acids long. CDR3 in amino acids: CASKNQGVAGNTIYF. The CDR3 DNA reads TGTGCCAGCAAAAATCAGGGGGTGGCTGGAAACACCATATATTTT.

The gene calls are TRBV5-1 and TRBJ2-7; no reliable D call. The CDR3 contains 12 residues. Trimming stripped 3 bases from V and 5 bases from J, with 9 bases between. CDR1 and CDR2 from the germline V gene are SGHRS and YFSETQ. The CDR3 here is CASSYDRDEQYF. The CDR3 nucleotides are TGCGCCAGCAGCTACGACCGGGACGAGCAGTACTTC.

Only a few counts were recorded for this clone. This could be a read error, since a much larger clone is one nucleotide away. The J gene is TRBJ1-6, the V gene TRBV6-5; no reliable D call. The V gene lost 6 bases and the J gene lost 0 bases, with 6 bases spanning the gap. Germline V gene sequence: CDR1 MNHEY, CDR2 SVGAGI. This CDR3 is built from 14 residues. The CDR3 protein is CASRGSSYNSPLHF. CDR3 coding DNA: TGTGCCAGCAGGGGGAGCTCCTATAATTCACCCCTCCACTTT.

The rearrangement links TRBV7-8 to TRBJ1-1; D gene unclear. V was cut by 7 bases and J by 6 bases, with 27 bases left in between. The germline V gene has CDR1 SGHVS and CDR2 FQNEAQ. CDR3 length: 17 amino acids. The CDR3 is CASTDAGGLTRGAEAFF. In nucleotides, the CDR3 is TGTGCCAGCACCGACGCCGGCGGACTAACACGTGGAGCTGAAGCTTTCTTT.

The CDR3 here is CASSFRPREAQYF. For the CDR3, the DNA is TGTGCCAGCAGCTTCAGGCCCCGGGAGGCCCAGTACTTC. The rearrangement joins TRBV7-9 to TRBJ2-5, with 7 bases aligning to TRBD2. Per the germline V gene, CDR1 is SEHNR and CDR2 is FQNEAQ (reference sequence). This CDR3 has 13 amino acids. J was trimmed by 9 bases and V by 3 bases; bases with no gene match: 7.

The V call is TRBV5-1, the J call TRBJ1-5; a possible D gene is TRBD1 (5 bases). The CDR3 is made up of 13 amino acids. The ends were cut back, 4 bases at V and 9 bases at J, with 14 bases in the middle. Per the germline V gene, CDR1 is SGHRS and CDR2 is YFSETQ. The chain's CDR3 is CASSLAGGRPQHF. In DNA, the CDR3 is TGCGCCAGCAGCCTAGCGGGGGGAAGGCCCCAGCATTTT.

The chain has TRBV19 and TRBJ2-6; maybe TRBD2 (5 bases). The CDR3 consists of 16 residues. Germline CDR1 reads LNHDA; CDR2 reads SQIVND (reference sequence). V was trimmed by 9 bases and J by 0 bases, leaving 15 bases between them. DNA for the CDR3: TGTGCCAGCCGGAGGACGGTCGGCTCTGGGGCCAACGTCCTGACTTTC. It translates to CASRRTVGSGANVLTF.

This clone was detected only a few times. The chain uses TRBV6-5 and TRBJ2-2; D uncertain. The CDR3 loop spans 12 amino acids. The V and J ends lost 5 bases and 9 bases respectively, with 10 bases between them. Per germline, CDR1 MNHEY and CDR2 SVGAGI. The CDR3 here is CASSLLLRELFF. The CDR3 nucleotides read TGTGCCAGCAGTCTTCTATTGAGGGAGCTGTTTTTT.

The chain uses TRBV12-3 or TRBV12-4 and TRBJ1-1; maybe TRBD1 (5 bases). There are 12 residues in the CDR3. V dropped 2 bases and J dropped 6 bases, with 7 bases sitting between them. CDR3 amino acids: CASSLPGSEAFF. In DNA form, the CDR3 reads TGTGCCAGCAGTTTACCAGGGTCTGAAGCTTTCTTT.

This clone was detected only a few times. V usage is TRBV11-2 and J usage is TRBJ2-1; weak D call: TRBD2 (6 bases). This CDR3 contains 14 residues. Germline V gene lookup returns CDR1 SGHAT and CDR2 FQNNGV. Trimming took off 0 bases at V and 3 bases at J, with 6 bases between the two ends. This chain's CDR3 is CASSLDGSYNEQFF. For the CDR3, the DNA is TGTGCCAGCAGCTTAGACGGGAGCTACAATGAGCAGTTCTTC.

This chain joins TRBV27 and TRBJ2-7; D might be TRBD2 (5 bases). Trimming removed 5 bases from V and 3 bases from J, with 14 bases in between. The CDR3 contains 14 residues. Germline V gene sequence: CDR1 MNHEY, CDR2 SMNVEV (reference sequence). The CDR3 region is CASSPRPGGYEQYF. CDR3 DNA: TGTGCCAGCAGTCCCCGGCCTGGAGGCTACGAGCAGTACTTC.

This sequence joins TRBV4-2 and TRBJ2-7; the D gene is possibly TRBD2 (6 bases). The V and J ends lost 4 bases and 3 bases respectively, with 13 bases between them. The CDR3 is 14 amino acids. Germline CDR1 and CDR2: LGHNA and YNFKEQ. This CDR3 reads CASSPAGLDYEQYF. The CDR3 nucleotides are TGTGCCAGCAGCCCCGCGGGACTTGACTACGAGCAGTACTTC.

The rearrangement uses TRBV7-8 and TRBJ2-2, with D possibly matching TRBD1 (5 bases). The CDR3 loop spans 16 amino acids. V was pared by 5 bases and J by 0 bases, with 13 bases between. Germline V gene data show CDR1 as SGHVS and CDR2 as FQNEAQ. The CDR3 region has the DNA TGTGCCAGCAGCATAAGGACGGACACGAACACCGGGGAGCTGTTTTTT. Residues: CASSIRTDTNTGELFF.

This clone occurred a few times. The chain links TRBV2 to TRBJ1-1, with D tentatively TRBD1 (5 bases). CDR1 SNHLY and CDR2 FYNNEI come from the germline V gene. V lost 6 bases and J 5 bases, leaving 13 bases between the germline ends. CDR3 length: 13 amino acids. CDR3 DNA sequence: TGTGCCAGCAGCCGGGGGGAGGGTACTGAAGCTTTCTTT. Amino acid sequence: CASSRGEGTEAFF.

This clone was observed a few times. The rearrangement uses TRBV4-1 and TRBJ1-5, with a tentative D call TRBD1 (5 bases). Looked up from germline, CDR1 is MGHRA and CDR2 is YSYEKL. V was trimmed by 1 base and J by 3 bases, leaving 7 bases between them. This CDR3 has 14 residues. CDR3 nucleotide sequence: TGCGCCAGCAGCCAAGGACAGTCCAATCAGCCCCAGCATTTT. Its translation is CASSQGQSNQPQHF.

V and J are TRBV4-3 and TRBJ2-1; perhaps TRBD2 as D (5 bases). V was shortened by 4 bases and J by 7 bases, with 20 bases between the two germline ends. This CDR3 is built from 16 residues. The V gene's germline CDR1 is LGHNA and CDR2 YSLEER. The CDR3 DNA follows: TGCGCCAGCAGCCGGGCGACTGGATCCACGGGGAATGAGCAGTTCTTC. Its translation: CASSRATGSTGNEQFF.

This rearrangement joins TRBV2 to TRBJ2-2; D unresolved. With 4 bases removed from V and 2 bases from J, the gap between germline ends came to 8 bases. The CDR3 sequence is 14 residues long. CDR1 and CDR2 from the germline V gene are SNHLY and FYNNEI. The CDR3 nucleotides read TGTGCCAGCAGTGTAGATCGAAACACCGGGGAGCTGTTTTTT. Translation: CASSVDRNTGELFF.

This chain connects TRBV6-2 or TRBV6-3 to TRBJ2-6, with D possibly matching TRBD1 (6 bases). Per the germline V gene, CDR1 is MNHEY and CDR2 is SVGEGT. The CDR3 runs 17 residues. Trimming removed 2 bases at V and 0 bases at J, with 11 bases between. CDR3 coding DNA: TGTGCCAGCAGTTACGACAGGTACTACTCTGGGGCCAACGTCCTGACTTTC. Translated: CASSYDRYYSGANVLTF.